These 27 T cell receptor beta chains were sequenced from one sample in a study of shared clonotypes between healthy human individuals. Measured with immunoSEQ multiplex PCR; TCRdb has only the in-frame clones, and not every one. The sample contains roughly 2.2 million clones, 80% to 95% of which appear only once. Material for sequencing was naive CD4+ T cells from PBMCs. Subset noted: CD45RA+ positively selected. The receptors stem from a man aged 18-30 years in good health. Some clones in this sample may be carry-over from other donors' samples.

J is TRBJ2-7 and V is TRBV5-1; TRBD1 is a possible D gene (5 bases). The V end lost 4 bases, the J end lost 0 bases, and 11 bases lay between the germline ends. The CDR3 is 14 residues long. Germline CDR1 SGHRS, CDR2 YFSETQ. DNA of the CDR3: TGCGCCAGCAGCAAGGACACTCACTCCTACGAGCAGTACTTC. This codes for CASSKDTHSYEQYF.

Written as DNA, the CDR3 is TGTGCCAGTATTAAAGGGCGGACCGGGGAGCTGTTTTTT. This encodes CASIKGRTGELFF. This sequence joins TRBV19 and TRBJ2-2; no definite D call. V was pared by 7 bases and J by 5 bases, with 11 bases between. Germline V gene sequence: CDR1 LNHDA, CDR2 SQIVND (reference sequence). This CDR3 has 13 residues.

This rearrangement joins TRBV4-1 to TRBJ2-7, with 10 positions matching TRBD1. The CDR3 consists of 15 residues. V lost 5 bases to trimming and J lost 4 bases; unmatched junction nucleotides: 8. CDR1 is MGHRA, CDR2 YSYEKL, per germline. CDR3 amino acids: CASSKPTGGKYEQYF. CDR3 coding DNA: TGCGCCAGCAGCAAGCCGACAGGGGGCAAATACGAGCAGTACTTC.

This clone is a singleton in its sample. The chain couples TRBV27 to TRBJ2-4; D ambiguous. The CDR3 is 15 residues long. The germline V gene encodes CDR1 MNHEY and CDR2 SMNVEV (reference sequence). V was shortened by 7 bases and J by 1 base, with 14 bases between the two germline ends. The CDR3 nucleotides read TGTGCCAGCATTGATTTGGGCTTGGCCAAAAACATTCAGTACTTC. Translation: CASIDLGLAKNIQYF.

The chain carries TRBV5-1 and TRBJ1-1; no clear D gene. The CDR3 has 15 residues. CDR1 is SGHRS, CDR2 YFSETQ, per germline. V was clipped by 4 bases and J by 1 base, with 14 bases between them. Here the CDR3 reads CASSPVGSGNTEAFF. The CDR3 DNA is TGCGCCAGCAGCCCCGTAGGGAGCGGGAACACTGAAGCTTTCTTT.

This chain joins TRBV9 and TRBJ2-3, with a weak D call TRBD1 (6 bases). This CDR3 is 15 amino acids long. Trimming took 2 bases from V and 4 from J, leaving 14 bases between them. From germline, CDR1 is SGDLS and CDR2 YYNGEE. The chain's CDR3 is CASSVGSRGPDTQYF. In nucleotides, the CDR3 is TGTGCCAGCAGCGTTGGGTCCAGGGGCCCAGATACGCAGTATTTT.

This rearrangement joins TRBV13 to TRBJ2-1; 7 bases match TRBD2. The CDR3 runs to 18 residues. Germline V gives CDR1 PRHDT, CDR2 FYEKMQ (reference sequence). The V segment lost 8 bases and the J segment 0 bases; nucleotides outside the gene matches: 16. CDR3 nucleotides: TGTGCCAGCCGAGCTTATTATGACGGGAGGAACTCCTACAATGAGCAGTTCTTC. Protein: CASRAYYDGRNSYNEQFF.

The chain carries TRBV9 and TRBJ2-7, with TRBD1 matching 11 bases. The junction had 10 bases not matched to a gene; V was cut back by 3 bases and J by 2 bases. Looked up from germline, CDR1 is SGDLS and CDR2 is YYNGEE. This CDR3 has 17 residues. CDR3 in amino acids: CASSAGLGTGGPYEQYF. In DNA, the CDR3 is TGTGCCAGCAGCGCAGGGCTAGGGACAGGGGGGCCCTACGAGCAGTACTTC.

This chain uses TRBV19 with TRBJ1-5; unclear D gene. The CDR3 has 13 amino acids. V lost 9 bases, J lost 0 bases, and 9 bases lay in between. Germline V CDR1 and CDR2: LNHDA, SQIVND (reference sequence). The CDR3 here is CASHTDSNQPQHF. As DNA, the CDR3 is TGTGCCAGCCATACGGATAGCAATCAGCCCCAGCATTTT.

Points on this clone: Other DNA sequences in this specimen translate into the identical CDR3. CDR3 in amino acids: CASSATGANYGYTF. The CDR3 DNA is TGTGCCAGCAGCGCAACCGGGGCCAACTATGGCTACACCTTC. V usage is TRBV7-2 and J usage is TRBJ1-2, with D tentatively TRBD1 (5 bases). V was trimmed by 5 bases and J by 2 bases, leaving 12 bases between them. The CDR3 has 14 amino acids. Germline V CDR1 and CDR2: SGHTA, FQGNSA.

The gene calls are TRBV9 and TRBJ2-4; D gene unclear. Germline-derived CDR1 and CDR2 are SGDLS and YYNGEE. The CDR3 has 13 amino acids. Deletions cut 2 bases from V and 5 bases from J, with 8 bases between. This chain's CDR3 is CASSVQAENIQYF. For the CDR3, the DNA is TGTGCCAGCAGCGTCCAGGCAGAAAACATTCAGTACTTC.

The chain combines TRBV28 with TRBJ2-7; 10 positions agree with TRBD1. Trimming at V came to 4 bases and at J to 2 bases, leaving 8 bases not matched to a gene. The germline V gene has CDR1 MDHEN and CDR2 SYDVKM. CDR3 length equals 16 residues. The CDR3 nucleotides read TGTGCCAGCAGTTCATATGACAGGGGGCGCCCCTACGAGCAGTACTTC. Encoded protein: CASSSYDRGRPYEQYF.

This clone was recorded only once. The rearrangement uses TRBV7-6 and TRBJ2-3, with a tentative D call TRBD1 (5 bases). V lost 7 bases and J lost 8, with 10 bases in between. CDR3 size: 11 residues. Germline CDR1 and CDR2: SGHVS and FNYEAQ. CDR3 amino acids: CASTPGITQYF. For the CDR3, the DNA is TGTGCCAGCACCCCAGGGATTACGCAGTATTTT. Variable domain in full (rest from reference TRBV7-6 and TRBJ2-3): GAGVSQSPRYKVTKRGQDVALRCDPISGHVSLYWYRQALGQGPEFLTYFNYEAQQDKSGLPNDRFSAERPEGSISTLTIQRTEQRDSAMYRCASTPGITQYFGPGTRLTVL.

The chain uses TRBV28 and TRBJ1-1; D not resolved. Deletions cut 3 bases from V and 10 bases from J, with 12 bases between. CDR1 is MDHEN and CDR2 is SYDVKM in the germline V gene. This CDR3 has 12 residues. The CDR3 DNA reads as TGTGCCAGCAGTTTGGTTCTGGGTGGAGCTTTCTTT. Its protein product is CASSLVLGGAFF.

This clone was seen only a few times. V usage is TRBV19 and J usage is TRBJ1-5, with a possible D match to TRBD1 (5 bases). Germline V CDR1 and CDR2: LNHDA, SQIVND (reference sequence). CDR3 size: 15 residues. Trimming removed 1 base from V and 7 bases from J, with 14 bases in between. The CDR3 DNA reads TGTGCCAGTAGTATAGGGGGACTATCGGGGCAGCCCCAGCATTTT. This codes for CASSIGGLSGQPQHF.

Concerning this clone: The sample carries other DNA sequences with the same CDR3. The chain combines TRBV2 with TRBJ2-7; possibly TRBD1 for D (5 bases). The CDR3 has 14 amino acids. Per the germline V gene, CDR1 is SNHLY and CDR2 is FYNNEI. Trimming pared 3 bases from V and 4 bases from J, leaving 13 bases between. CDR3 DNA: TGTGCCAGCAGTGATCAGGGCTCCACTTACGAGCAGTACTTC. It translates to CASSDQGSTYEQYF.

This chain links TRBV5-4 with TRBJ2-1; 8 nucleotides agree with TRBD1. V lost 0 bases and J lost 2; bases outside the gene matches: 1. CDR1 and CDR2 (germline): SGHNT, YYREEE (reference sequence). This CDR3 region has 15 residues. CDR3 DNA: TGTGCCAGCAGCTTGGCGACAGGGGCCTACAATGAGCAGTTCTTC. Protein sequence: CASSLATGAYNEQFF.

The chain joins TRBV5-4 to TRBJ2-3; D assignment may be TRBD1 or TRBD2 (5 bases each). Germline V lookup: CDR1 SGHNT, CDR2 YYREEE (reference sequence). This CDR3 has 16 amino acids. V lost 5 bases and J lost 2, with 18 bases in between. The CDR3 here is CASSTQSGDPTDTQYF. The DNA for the CDR3 is TGTGCCAGCAGTACCCAAAGTGGGGACCCCACAGATACGCAGTATTTT. The whole variable domain, remainder taken from reference TRBV5-4 and TRBJ2-3, is ETGVTQSPTHLIKTRGQQVTLRCSSQSGHNTVSWYQQALGQGPQFIFQYYREEENGRGNFPPRFSGLQFPNYSSELNVNALELDDSALYLCASSTQSGDPTDTQYFGPGTRLTVL.

This clone is a singleton in its sample. J is TRBJ1-1 and V is TRBV7-2, with D possibly being TRBD1 (5 bases). The V and J ends lost 5 bases and 10 bases respectively, with 11 bases between them. The CDR3 has 11 residues. The germline CDR1 and CDR2 sequences are SGHTA and FQGNSA. The CDR3 nucleotides read TGTGCCAGCAGCCCGGGGGTCGGAGCTTTCTTT. This gives the protein CASSPGVGAFF.

This sequence joins TRBV15 and TRBJ2-5; TRBD1 agrees at 7 bases. J gave up 2 bases and V 10 bases, and 7 bases lay outside the gene matches. Germline V gene data show CDR1 as LNHNV and CDR2 as YYDKDF (reference sequence). The CDR3 length is 13 residues. The CDR3 sequence: CAISGTVQETQYF. Here the CDR3 DNA reads TGTGCCATATCCGGGACAGTTCAAGAGACCCAGTACTTC.

The genes are TRBV28 and TRBJ2-7, with D hard to call. The CDR3 totals 13 residues. The germline V gene has CDR1 MDHEN and CDR2 SYDVKM. Trimming took off 11 bases at V and 1 base at J, with 15 bases between the two ends. This chain's CDR3 is CAAMGRESYEQYF. CDR3 DNA sequence: TGTGCCGCTATGGGTAGGGAATCCTACGAGCAGTACTTC.

Worth noting for this clone: The sample has other DNA sequences that encode this CDR3 too. The chain is built from TRBV5-1 and TRBJ1-5; D is possibly TRBD1 (6 bases). The ends were cut back, 0 bases at V and 4 bases at J, with 8 bases in the middle. CDR1 and CDR2 (germline): SGHRS, YFSETQ. CDR3 length equals 14 residues. CDR3 sequence: CASSLEGTNQPQHF. The CDR3 region has the DNA TGCGCCAGCAGCTTGGAGGGGACAAATCAGCCCCAGCATTTT.

The chain combines TRBV5-1 with TRBJ2-7; the match to TRBD2 covers 9 bases. The junction had 9 bases not matched to a gene; V was cut back by 4 bases and J by 7 bases. Germline CDR1 SGHRS, CDR2 YFSETQ. The CDR3 extends over 14 amino acids. CDR3 protein: CASSTGTSLLEQYF. In DNA form, the CDR3 reads TGCGCCAGCAGCACCGGGACTAGCCTCCTTGAGCAGTACTTC.

V and J are TRBV5-1 and TRBJ2-3; tentative D call: TRBD2 (6 bases). The V end was cut by 4 bases, the J end by 4 bases, with 16 bases between. Germline V gene data show CDR1 as SGHRS and CDR2 as YFSETQ. This CDR3 has 15 residues. The CDR3 loop is CASSAGRRLSDTQYF. CDR3 coding DNA: TGCGCCAGCAGCGCGGGACGCAGGCTGTCAGATACGCAGTATTTT.

The chain links TRBV28 to TRBJ2-3, with D possibly matching TRBD2 (6 bases). CDR1 MDHEN and CDR2 SYDVKM come from the germline V gene. The CDR3 runs 13 residues. V shed 10 bases and J shed 4 bases, with 15 bases lying between them. The CDR3 here is CAMRDSWADTQYF. CDR3 nucleotide sequence: TGTGCCATGCGGGATTCGTGGGCAGATACGCAGTATTTT.

The chain carries TRBV5-6 and TRBJ1-1; D unclear. CDR3 length equals 12 residues. Trimming took off 1 base at V and 8 bases at J, with 9 bases between the two ends. Looked up from germline, CDR1 is SGHDT and CDR2 is YYEEEE. CDR3 region: CASSLFLVEAFF. The CDR3, as DNA: TGTGCCAGCAGCTTGTTCTTGGTCGAAGCTTTCTTT.

To note about this clone: Other nucleotide sequences from this sample produce the same CDR3. V usage is TRBV19 and J usage is TRBJ1-5; 9 nucleotides line up with TRBD1. The CDR3 runs 13 residues. Losses at the gene ends were 5 bases for V and 5 bases for J; bases not matched to a gene: 1. The germline V gene has CDR1 LNHDA and CDR2 SQIVND (reference sequence). In nucleotides, the CDR3 is TGTGCCAGTAGTCGGGACAGGGATCAGCCCCAGCATTTT. It is translated as CASSRDRDQPQHF.